A selection of T cell receptor beta chains follows, all from one sample in a study of vaccination and CD4 T cells after COVID-19. TCRdb independently ran MiXCR on the PCR reads; one entry per CDR3 protein. The data contain just over 20,000 distinct CDR3 sequences, around three quarters of them singletons. Their cognate antigens are unknown. The material sequenced was CD4+ T cells from blood, cultured in vitro. These TCRs come from a human donor who had recovered from COVID-19. Each CDR3 is given with its conserved first and last residue. A D gene is named only where the DNA matches it firmly. Rows may omit the clone size; those that give it use once, few, many or a size class.

abundance | d_gene | j_gene | v_gene | CDR3nt | CDR3aa
. | . | TRBJ2-5 | TRBV11-2 | TGTGCCAGCAGCTTTAACAGGGCGTGGGAGACCCAGTACTTC | CASSFNRAWETQYF
. | . | TRBJ1-2 | TRBV2 | TGTGCCAGCAGTGATCGCCTCTATGGCTACACCTTC | CASSDRLYGYTF
. | . | TRBJ2-5 | TRBV29-1 | TGCAGCGTTGGCGGGCAAGAGACCCAGTACTTC | CSVGGQETQYF
. | . | TRBJ1-1 | TRBV5-1 | TGCGCCAGCAGCCGCACAATGCGAAACACTGAAGCTTTCTTT | CASSRTMRNTEAFF
. | TRBD1 | TRBJ1-2 | TRBV6-1 | TGTGCCAGCAGTGTGAGTGGACAGGGCCTGGGTGGCTACACCTTC | CASSVSGQGLGGYTF
few | . | TRBJ1-2 | TRBV15 | TGTGCCACCAGCAGAGATGGTAAGACGGACGTCTATGGCTACACCTTC | CATSRDGKTDVYGYTF
few | . | TRBJ1-4 | TRBV15 | TGTGCCACCAGCAGAGATCCCCGGCGGGAGAGAAAACTGTTTTTT | CATSRDPRRERKLFF
. | TRBD2 | TRBJ2-1 | TRBV5-1 | TGCGCCAGCAGAGCGGCGGGAGGGCCACGACCGGGTAATGAGCAGTTCTTC | CASRAAGGPRPGNEQFF
. | . | TRBJ1-3 | TRBV2 | TGTGCCAGCAGTGAAAACCTCTCTGGAAACACCATATATTTT | CASSENLSGNTIYF
few | . | TRBJ1-5 | TRBV28 | TGTGCCAGCGGTGGACACAGCAATCAGCCCCAGCATTTT | CASGGHSNQPQHF
. | . | TRBJ1-3 | TRBV6-1 | TGTGCCAGCACAGTCGGAGGCACCATATATTTT | CASTVGGTIYF
. | . | TRBJ2-5 | TRBV6-5 | TGTGCCAGCAGTTTAGGAGGGAGCCAAGAGACCCAGTACTTC | CASSLGGSQETQYF
. | . | TRBJ1-2 | TRBV12-3/TRBV12-4 | TGTGCCAGCAGTTCCCGTGGGGGTTTTAACTATGGCTACACCTTC | CASSSRGGFNYGYTF
. | . | TRBJ2-1 | TRBV7-2 | TGTGCCAGCAGCCCCTGGGACTTCAATGAGCAGTTCTTC | CASSPWDFNEQFF
. | . | TRBJ2-3 | TRBV15 | TGTGCCACCAGCAGTGGGGGGCGCGCAGATACGCAGTATTTT | CATSSGGRADTQYF
. | . | TRBJ2-1 | TRBV28 | TGTGCCAGCAGCAGGAGAAGGGGATACAATGAGCAGTTCTTC | CASSRRRGYNEQFF
few | TRBD1 | TRBJ2-5 | TRBV15 | TGTGCCACCGCAGCACCGGGACAGGGGGGAGAGACCCAGTACTTC | CATAAPGQGGETQYF
. | . | TRBJ1-1 | TRBV10-3 | TGTGCCATCAGGGACAGTGGGACGGACGAAGCTTTCTTT | CAIRDSGTDEAFF
. | . | TRBJ2-2 | TRBV19 | TGTGCCAGTAGTTGGGACATAACGAACACCGGGGAGCTGTTTTTT | CASSWDITNTGELFF
. | . | TRBJ2-7 | TRBV6-1 | TGTGCCAGCGGGCCAGGTGATAAAGCCTACGAGCAGTACTTC | CASGPGDKAYEQYF
few | TRBD2 | TRBJ2-7 | TRBV7-9 | TGTGCCAGCAGCCCCACCGGGACTAGGGATGACGAGCAGTACTTC | CASSPTGTRDDEQYF
. | . | TRBJ1-4 | TRBV20-1 | TGCAGTGCGAGGGCAATAGGGGAAAAACTGTTTTTT | CSARAIGEKLFF
once | . | TRBJ2-6 | TRBV6-2/TRBV6-3 | TGTGCCAGCACGAGCGGGACAAGCTCTGGGGCCAACGTCCTGACTTTC | CASTSGTSSGANVLTF
. | . | TRBJ2-5 | TRBV6-1 | TGTGCCAGCAGCCGGGACCCGATCCAAGAGACCCAGTACTTC | CASSRDPIQETQYF
. | TRBD1 | TRBJ1-5 | TRBV20-1 | TGCAGTGCTTATAGGACAGGGGCTCTTTATAGCAATCAGCCCCAGCATTTT | CSAYRTGALYSNQPQHF
once | . | TRBJ2-1 | TRBV20-1 | TGCAGTGCTAGAGATACAAAGGGGCGGGGAAATGAGCAGTTCTTC | CSARDTKGRGNEQFF
. | . | TRBJ2-7 | TRBV6-5 | TGTGCCAGCAGTTACTCGATATTGGGGAGCCACGAGCAGTACTTC | CASSYSILGSHEQYF
. | TRBD2 | TRBJ2-7 | TRBV15 | TGTGCCACCAGCAGAGGGGGGACTAGCGGAACCTACGAGCAGTACTTC | CATSRGGTSGTYEQYF
. | TRBD2 | TRBJ2-3 | TRBV20-1 | TGCAGTGCTAAGGCTAGCGGCCCCACAGATACGCAGTATTTT | CSAKASGPTDTQYF
. | TRBD1 | TRBJ1-5 | TRBV28 | TGTGCCAGCAGCGACCGGGACAGGGCGAATCAGCCCCAGCATTTT | CASSDRDRANQPQHF
. | . | TRBJ1-5 | TRBV2 | TGTGCCAGCAGTGAGCGGGGTGGGCAGGGTAGGCCTCCGGGACAGCCCCAGCATTTT | CASSERGGQGRPPGQPQHF
. | TRBD1 | TRBJ1-5 | TRBV30 | TGTGCCGGTGGACAGGGAAAAAATCAGCCCCAGCATTTT | CAGGQGKNQPQHF
. | TRBD2 | TRBJ2-3 | TRBV7-6 | TGTGCCAGCAGCTTCCAAGGGACTAGCTTAAGCACAGATACGCAGTATTTT | CASSFQGTSLSTDTQYF
. | . | TRBJ2-7 | TRBV6-5 | TGTGCCAGCAGTTACGGCATGAGGGGATCCTACGAGCAGTACTTC | CASSYGMRGSYEQYF
. | TRBD1 | TRBJ1-2 | TRBV20-1 | TGCAGTGCTCTAAAGGGACAGGGCTATGGCTACACCTTC | CSALKGQGYGYTF
. | TRBD2 | TRBJ2-5 | TRBV7-2 | TGTGCCAGTGGGGGAGGGCGGCAAGAGACCCAGTACTTC | CASGGGRQETQYF
. | . | TRBJ1-1 | TRBV29-1 | TGCAGCGTTGAAGATCTTAGTCAGGGAGCTTTCTTT | CSVEDLSQGAFF
. | . | TRBJ1-6 | TRBV19 | TGTGCCAGTAGTACCTCCAGGGATCCCTCGAGGAATTCACCCCTCCACTTT | CASSTSRDPSRNSPLHF
. | TRBD1 | TRBJ1-1 | TRBV29-1 | TGCAGCGTTGAAGGCAAGGGGACAGGGGACGGTGAAGCTTTCTTT | CSVEGKGTGDGEAFF
. | TRBD1 | TRBJ1-2 | TRBV19 | TGTGCCAGTAGTATCCCAGGGGGCGCGGATGGCTACACCTTC | CASSIPGGADGYTF
. | . | TRBJ2-3 | TRBV7-9 | TGTGCCAGCAGCTTAGCGCGAATCGGTCGGGTTCTTATCACAGATACGCAGTATTTT | CASSLARIGRVLITDTQYF
once | TRBD1 | TRBJ1-2 | TRBV28 | TGTGCCAGCAGTTTACCGACCGGGACAGCTACTAACTATGGCTACACCTTC | CASSLPTGTATNYGYTF
once | . | TRBJ2-7 | TRBV5-1 | TGCGCCAGCAGCTTCGAGTCTCTATACGAGCAGTACTTC | CASSFESLYEQYF
few | . | TRBJ1-2 | TRBV6-2/TRBV6-3 | TGTGCCAGCAGCAGAGACTTAGGGTATGGCTACACCTTC | CASSRDLGYGYTF
once | . | TRBJ1-2 | TRBV30 | TGTGCCTGGAGTTTTTCCAGGGATAATGGCTACACCTTC | CAWSFSRDNGYTF
. | . | TRBJ1-6 | TRBV28 | TGTGCCAGCAGATACCGGGACACCACAAATTCACCCCTCCACTTT | CASRYRDTTNSPLHF
. | . | TRBJ1-5 | TRBV2 | TGTGCCAGCAGCGTCGGCCGGGTAGGGAGCAATCAGCCCCAGCATTTT | CASSVGRVGSNQPQHF